This T cell receptor beta chain stems from a study of cytomegalovirus exposure and HLA in healthy donors. The V and J ends lost 11 bases and 1 base respectively, with 18 bases between them. Germline V gene data show CDR1 as MNHNS and CDR2 as SASEGT. This CDR3 comprises 14 residues. Primers for the PCR totalled 60 Vbeta and 13 Jbeta. Original analysis: A follow-up analysis tallied 73 million or so unique TCR beta chains, roughly 11 million shared. TCRdb's table, derived via immunoSEQ multiplex PCR, lists solely in-frame clones and lacks some. Clone size and the V and J calls come from that table; the DNA yielded D and trimming. Of 100,000 to 150,000 clones in the sample, around 78% were seen once. Donors in the study were healthy people who gave bone marrow. A remark on this clone: No antigen is known for it.

Overall study results and limits: The presence/absence work took it that sequencing depth was about the same across donors.

The chain is built from TRBV6-1 and TRBJ2-7, with TRBD2 as a possible D gene (6 bases). Sequenced sample: PBMCs. This clonotype was obtained from a man in his late teens or twenties in good health and CMV-seropositive. CDR3 in DNA: TGTGCCGTGGGGCCCATTGGGGGGTCCTACGAGCAGTACTTC. This gives the protein CAVGPIGGSYEQYF.